This is a list of T cell receptor beta chains from one sample in a study of T-cell reconstitution after alpha-beta-depleted transplantation in children. TCRdb used MiXCR to reprocess the PCR reads, holding one entry per CDR3 protein. Of around 250,000 distinct CDR3 sequences detected, approximately 9.8% appear once; the ten largest clones hold roughly a tenth. Material: PBMCs from the stem cell graft donor, obtained from the stem cell graft. These receptors were collected from a human donor who donated a stem cell graft to a child with SCID. Each CDR3 is given with its conserved first and last residue. The D gene is left open where the match is weak. Clone size is given for some rows only: seen once, a few or many times, or a class if the clone is expanded.

d_call,j_call,clone_size,v_call,cdr3_nt,cdr3_aa
NA,TRBJ1-4,few,TRBV10-3,TGTGCCATCAGTGGGCCGGGGAATGAAAAACTGTTTTTT,CAISGPGNEKLFF
NA,TRBJ2-7,NA,TRBV21-1,TGTGCCAGCAGCAAGCCCCCCGTTAGGGGGCAGGGAGAGCAGTACTTC,CASSKPPVRGQGEQYF
NA,TRBJ2-5,many,TRBV12-3/TRBV12-4,TGTGCCAGCACCTGGGGACAAGAGACCCAGTACTTC,CASTWGQETQYF
NA,TRBJ2-5,NA,TRBV7-6,TGTGCCAGCAGCTTAGTGGGGAGTGAGACCCAGTACTTC,CASSLVGSETQYF
NA,TRBJ2-1,few,TRBV25-1,TGTGCCAGCAGTGACCTCCGGCCAGACTCCTACAATGAGCAGTTCTTC,CASSDLRPDSYNEQFF
TRBD1,TRBJ1-2,few,TRBV2,TGTGCCAGCAGTGGACAGGGTGGTGGCTACACCTTC,CASSGQGGGYTF
NA,TRBJ2-1,NA,TRBV12-3/TRBV12-4,TGTGCCAGCAGTTTAATGGATGAGCAGTTCTTC,CASSLMDEQFF
TRBD1,TRBJ1-4,NA,TRBV7-6,TGTGCCAGCAGCGGATGGGACAGGAATGAAAAACTGTTTTTT,CASSGWDRNEKLFF
NA,TRBJ2-7,few,TRBV12-3/TRBV12-4,TGTGCCAGCAGTTTATGGCAGACCTACGAGCAGTACTTC,CASSLWQTYEQYF
TRBD2,TRBJ2-7,few,TRBV5-1,TGCGCCAGCAGAGGTCCGACTAGCGGAACTTACGAGCAGTACTTC,CASRGPTSGTYEQYF
NA,TRBJ1-1,NA,TRBV12-3/TRBV12-4,TGTGCCAGCAGTTTAGCGCTAACCCGAACGGTCGCTGAAGCTTTCTTT,CASSLALTRTVAEAFF
TRBD2,TRBJ2-7,NA,TRBV5-1,TGCGCCAGCAGCTTACGGAGCGGGGCCTACGAGCAGTACTTC,CASSLRSGAYEQYF
NA,TRBJ1-2,many,TRBV20-1,TGCAGTGCTATCGGACAGAACGCTAACTATGGCTACACCTTC,CSAIGQNANYGYTF
TRBD2,TRBJ2-3,few,TRBV2,TGTGCCAGCAGTGTTGGCGGGGGGGCCCGTAGCGGCACAGATACGCAGTATTTT,CASSVGGGARSGTDTQYF
NA,TRBJ1-1,few,TRBV12-3/TRBV12-4,TGTGCCAGCAGTATGGGACATGAGGCTGAAGCTTTCTTT,CASSMGHEAEAFF
NA,TRBJ1-5,NA,TRBV10-2,TGCGCCAGCTCCGGAGGGAACGGCAATCAGCCCCAGCATTTT,CASSGGNGNQPQHF
NA,TRBJ1-1,many,TRBV5-1,TGCGCCAGCCGACCTCGACAGGTCGACACTGAAGCTTTCTTT,CASRPRQVDTEAFF
TRBD1,TRBJ1-1,NA,TRBV12-3/TRBV12-4,TGTGCCAGCACCGAGACAGGGGGCAGCACTGAAGCTTTCTTT,CASTETGGSTEAFF
TRBD2,TRBJ2-1,NA,TRBV20-1,TGCAGTGCTAGAGGACTAGCGGGGGCCCCTTACGAGCAGTTCTTC,CSARGLAGAPYEQFF
TRBD2,TRBJ2-3,NA,TRBV4-1,TGCGCCAGCAGCCAAGCCCTAGCGGGGGGCAGCAAGGATACGCAGTATTTT,CASSQALAGGSKDTQYF
NA,TRBJ2-2,few,TRBV5-5,TGTGCCAGCAGCTTGACGGACGCAGGAAACACCGGGGAGCTGTTTTTT,CASSLTDAGNTGELFF
NA,TRBJ2-7,many,TRBV5-5,TGTGCCAGCAGCTTTCCCCCGGTTTACGAGCAGTACTTC,CASSFPPVYEQYF
NA,TRBJ1-4,NA,TRBV10-3,TGTGCCACCGGGCCTACAACTAATGAAAAACTGTTTTTT,CATGPTTNEKLFF
TRBD2,TRBJ2-3,NA,TRBV29-1,TGCAGCGTTGACCAACTAGCGGGGGGAATCGGCACAGATACGCAGTATTTT,CSVDQLAGGIGTDTQYF
NA,TRBJ2-4,once,TRBV12-3/TRBV12-4,TGTGCCAGCAGTTTAAGGGGAGAACTAGCCAAAAACATTCAGTACTTC,CASSLRGELAKNIQYF